The present T cell receptor beta chain was sequenced within a study of technical replicates of blood from a handful of donors. The repertoire was sequenced with immunoSEQ multiplex PCR; TCRdb's copy has only in-frame clones and lacks some. The data hold under 95,000 clones, with 80% to 95% observed a single time. V was clipped by 3 bases and J by 5 bases, with 14 bases between them. CDR3 length: 14 amino acids. Germline V gives CDR1 SGHDT, CDR2 YYEEEE. What was sequenced was T cells isolated from PBMCs. The source of this sequence is a human donor in good health. The rearrangement uses TRBV5-6 and TRBJ1-1; D is possibly TRBD1 (6 bases). Here the CDR3 reads CASSYDRSRTEAFF. CDR3 bases: TGTGCCAGCAGCTACGACAGGAGCCGAACTGAAGCTTTCTTT.